The present TCR beta chain was sequenced within a study of neurological immune-mediated disorders (dated by TCRdb to the late 2010s). Background for the entire study: Using UMI-based sequencing, the study compared peripheral blood TCR-beta repertoires from patients with HTLV-I-associated myelopathy (HAM/TSP), patients with multiple sclerosis, and healthy controls. The approximately 100 TCR-beta libraries included longitudinal samples, technical triplicates and paired sorted CD4+ and CD8+ T-cell subsets alongside PBMC samples. The cohort was made up of approximately 65 subjects, consisting of roughly 15 HAM/TSP patients, some 34 multiple sclerosis patients and 20 healthy controls. Study-wide conclusions, independent of this receptor: The highest TCR clonal expansion was observed in HAM/TSP patients, whereas the lowest was observed in MS patients, even when compared with healthy controls. Expanded clones from different subjects shared no identical CDR3 amino acid sequences, which suggests that TCR-beta repertoires were private in all groups.

This clonotype was seen at least ten times. Its antigen specificity is not known. Per-base qualities were not stored, and no clone one base away is much larger. cDNA synthesis used template-switch 5'RACE with a primer carrying a 10-nucleotide random unique molecular identifier tagging each TCR transcript. Each sequencing run produced over 160 million TCR-beta sequences covering 15-18 subjects. Total RNA was extracted with the RNeasy kit. TCR-beta VDJ regions were amplified with primers for the TCR constant region and the 5'RACE anchor, using the KAPA Real-time Library Amplification kit. A first PCR added sample indexes and Illumina adaptors, after which a second PCR increased the library yield. After Ampure bead purification, the TCR product of roughly 650 bp was size-selected on a 2% E-gel SizeSelection system. Library quality was checked on a Bioanalyzer, concentration was measured with Qubit, and libraries were quantified with the Kapa Library Quantification kit before pooling. Paired-end 2 x 150 bp sequencing of the libraries was performed on an Illumina HiSeq 2500. To increase sequence diversity, about 25-31% phiX was spiked into each library pool. The study's processing was this. The quality-filtered reads were processed with the UMI-based MiGEC pipeline, whose error correction step removed more than 85% of the raw TCR sequences. IMGT germline references were used for alignment of VDJ genes, and clonotypes were defined by a unique CDR3 amino acid sequence together with V-J genes. Clonal expansion, Shannon diversity and CDR3 relatedness (CalcPairwiseDistances, ClusterSamples) were evaluated with VDJtools, and phylogenetic trees were built with CLCbio workbench. Using coefficient-of-variation modelling across technical triplicates, the study counted a clone as expanded if it had at least 8 unique UMIs. The public sequencing data were trimmed at Q25 with fastp and processed into clonotypes with MiXCR by TCRdb, which kept only in-frame beta chains. Rows merge per CDR3 protein into single entries with the most common DNA and genes. The V and J calls shown here were made by TCRdb, not taken from the authors' results. For this sample the table gives 50,000 or so distinct CDR3 sequences, of which over 15% were detected only once. The ten largest account for about 4.2% of the sample.

Healthy controls were blood bank volunteers in Maryland, USA. For unsorted PBMC libraries, 2 million PBMCs were used after storage in RNAlater at -80 degrees C until RNA extraction. PBMCs were separated from peripheral blood using Ficoll-Hypaque density gradient centrifugation and then cryopreserved in liquid nitrogen. This TCR was sampled from a man aged 60-69 years in good health. The sequenced sample was PBMCs.

The CDR3 in this case is CASSLDRGYYGYTF. In nucleotides, the sequence is TGTGCCAGCAGCTTGGACAGGGGATACTATGGCTACACCTTC. Rearrangement joined TRBV6-2 or TRBV6-3 to TRBJ1-2; TRBD1 lines up with 9 middle nucleotides. V loses 6 bases at its end and J loses 3 bases; junction bases beyond the gene matches: 5. The cysteine opens and the phenylalanine closes a CDR3 of 14 amino acids. Only CDR3 DNA remains: 42 bases, in frame from the first base. For CDR1 and CDR2, the germline V gene lists MNHEY and SVGEGT.